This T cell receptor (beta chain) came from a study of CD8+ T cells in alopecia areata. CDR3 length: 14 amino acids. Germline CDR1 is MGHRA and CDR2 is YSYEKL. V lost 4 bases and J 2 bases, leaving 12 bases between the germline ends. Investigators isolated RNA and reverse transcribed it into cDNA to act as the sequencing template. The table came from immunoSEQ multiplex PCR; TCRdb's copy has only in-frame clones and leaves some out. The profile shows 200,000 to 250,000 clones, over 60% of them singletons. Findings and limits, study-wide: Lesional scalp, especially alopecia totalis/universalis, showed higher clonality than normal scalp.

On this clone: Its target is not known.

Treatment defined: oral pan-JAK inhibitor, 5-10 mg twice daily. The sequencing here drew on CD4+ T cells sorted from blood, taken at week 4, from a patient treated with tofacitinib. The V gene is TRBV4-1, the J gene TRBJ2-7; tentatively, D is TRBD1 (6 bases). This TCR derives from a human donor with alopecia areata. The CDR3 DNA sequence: TGCGCCAGCAGCCCCCCCGGGACACCCTACGAGCAGTACTTC. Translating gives CASSPPGTPYEQYF.